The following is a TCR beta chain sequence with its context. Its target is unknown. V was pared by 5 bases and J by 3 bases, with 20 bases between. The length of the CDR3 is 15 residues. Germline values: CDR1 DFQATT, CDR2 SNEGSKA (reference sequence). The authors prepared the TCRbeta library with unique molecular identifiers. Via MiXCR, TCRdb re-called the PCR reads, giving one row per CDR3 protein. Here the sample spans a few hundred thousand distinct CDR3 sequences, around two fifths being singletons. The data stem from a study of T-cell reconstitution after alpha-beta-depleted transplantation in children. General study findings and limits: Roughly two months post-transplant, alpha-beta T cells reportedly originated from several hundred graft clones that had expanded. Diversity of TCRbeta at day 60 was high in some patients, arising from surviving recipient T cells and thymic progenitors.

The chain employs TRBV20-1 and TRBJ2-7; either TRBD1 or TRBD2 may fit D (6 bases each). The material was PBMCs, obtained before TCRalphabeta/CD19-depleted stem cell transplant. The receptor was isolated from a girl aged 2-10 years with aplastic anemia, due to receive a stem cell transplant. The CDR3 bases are TGCAGTGCTCCTACTACTAGCAGGGGCCGCTACGAGCAGTACTTC. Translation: CSAPTTSRGRYEQYF.